A single sample gave rise to the 17 T cell receptor beta chains below, sequenced in a study of shared T cell receptors in the human thymus. Measured with immunoSEQ multiplex PCR; TCRdb has only the in-frame clones, and not every one. The repertoire has 600,000 or so clones, more than 75% of them found once; the top ten carry 0.0094%. These data were also filed under a second study, of human thymus T cells.

Sequenced material: thymocytes. These receptors were collected from a boy under two years old with a congenital heart defect.

The CDR3 spells CASSSGTGGRSYEQYF. The CDR3 region has the DNA TGTGCCAGCTCATCCGGGACAGGGGGCCGTTCCTACGAGCAGTACTTC. The chain joins TRBV18 to TRBJ2-7; 12 nucleotides agree with TRBD1. The CDR3 runs to 16 residues. The germline CDR1 and CDR2 sequences are KGHSH and LQKENI. V gave up 5 bases and J gave up 1 base; unmatched junction bases: 6.

The V and J genes are TRBV5-1 and TRBJ2-2; D possibly corresponds to TRBD1 (7 bases). CDR1 SGHRS and CDR2 YFSETQ come from the germline V gene. The CDR3 sequence is 14 residues long. The V end lost 3 bases, the J end lost 8 bases, and 14 bases lay between the germline ends. DNA for the CDR3: TGCGCCAGCAGCTCCTACAGGGGAGGTGGGGAGCTGTTTTTT. Translated, it gives CASSSYRGGGELFF.

V gene TRBV14 combines with J gene TRBJ2-3; D not certain. In germline, CDR1 is SGHDN, CDR2 FVKESK. CDR3 size: 14 residues. The V end was cut by 1 base, the J end by 3 bases, with 8 bases between. The CDR3 is CASSQVPQTDTQYF. The CDR3 nucleotides read TGTGCCAGCAGCCAAGTCCCCCAAACAGATACGCAGTATTTT. Using reference TRBV14 and TRBJ2-3 for the parts outside the CDR3, the full variable domain is EAGVTQFPSHSVIEKGQTVTLRCDPISGHDNLYWYRRVMGKEIKFLLHFVKESKQDESGMPNNRFLAERTGGTYSTLKVQPAELEDSGVYFCASSQVPQTDTQYFGPGTRLTVL.

The rearrangement links TRBV6-5 to TRBJ2-5; the D gene is possibly TRBD1 (6 bases). Trimming left V 2 bases short and J 1 base short, with 11 bases between. CDR3 length: 15 amino acids. From germline, CDR1 is MNHEY and CDR2 SVGAGI. CDR3 region: CASSYPTGGQETQYF. The CDR3 DNA sequence: TGTGCCAGCAGTTACCCGACAGGAGGCCAAGAGACCCAGTACTTC.

The chain combines TRBV14 with TRBJ2-1; unclear D gene. V dropped 0 bases and J dropped 8 bases, with 8 bases sitting between them. The V gene's germline CDR1 is SGHDN and CDR2 FVKESK. The CDR3 loop spans 13 amino acids. CDR3 sequence (DNA): TGTGCCAGCAGCCAAGACCCCCGCGATGAGCAGTTCTTC. Its protein is CASSQDPRDEQFF.

This clone was observed once. The chain is built from TRBV7-2 and TRBJ2-7; D may be TRBD1 (5 bases). CDR1 and CDR2 from the germline V gene are SGHTA and FQGNSA. The CDR3 covers 17 residues. V gave up 1 base and J gave up 0 bases, with 16 bases separating them. CDR3 region: CASSLVPTAPFSYEQYF. CDR3 DNA sequence: TGTGCCAGCAGCTTAGTACCGACAGCTCCGTTCTCCTACGAGCAGTACTTC.

CDR3 coding DNA: TGCGCCAGCAGCCCCCGGACTAGCGGGAGGGCCGAGAACGAGCAGTACTTC. It translates to CASSPRTSGRAENEQYF. The chain joins TRBV5-1 to TRBJ2-7, with 15 bases that match TRBD2. The germline gives CDR1 SGHRS, CDR2 YFSETQ. Losses at the gene ends were 4 bases for V and 5 bases for J; bases not matched to a gene: 10. The CDR3 is 17 residues long.

This clone was observed a few times. J is TRBJ1-4 and V is TRBV4-3; a weak D match, TRBD1 (6 bases). The germline V gene has CDR1 LGHNA and CDR2 YSLEER. Trimming took 4 bases from V and 5 from J, leaving 11 bases between them. The CDR3 totals 14 residues. CDR3 coding DNA: TGCGCCAGCAGCCCACAGGGTCTGAATGAAAAACTGTTTTTT. Protein product: CASSPQGLNEKLFF.

The chain combines TRBV12-5 with TRBJ1-3, with no clear D. CDR3 length: 19 residues. From germline, CDR1 is LGHNT and CDR2 FRNRAP. Trimming stripped 0 bases from V and 3 bases from J, with 21 bases between. The CDR3 protein is CASGLVEPPDVTSGNTIYF. In DNA form, the CDR3 reads TGTGCTAGTGGTTTGGTAGAGCCCCCGGACGTGACTAGTGGAAACACCATATATTTT. Drawing the rest from reference TRBV12-5 and TRBJ1-3, the complete variable domain is DARVTQTPRHKVTEMGQEVTMRCQPILGHNTVFWYRQTMMQGLELLAYFRNRAPLDDSGMPKDRFSAEMPDATLATLKIQPSEPRDSAVYFCASGLVEPPDVTSGNTIYFGEGSWLTVV.

The chain is built from TRBV5-6 and TRBJ2-4; D might be TRBD1 (6 bases). V shed 2 bases and J shed 1 base, with 19 bases lying between them. Germline values: CDR1 SGHDT, CDR2 YYEEEE. This CDR3 has 18 amino acids. CDR3: CASSLGFAGVDAKNIQYF. The CDR3 nucleotides are TGTGCCAGCAGCTTAGGATTCGCAGGGGTCGATGCCAAAAACATTCAGTACTTC.

In its sample, this clone was seen a few times. V usage is TRBV9 and J usage is TRBJ2-1, with a tentative D call TRBD2 (5 bases). The V and J ends lost 2 bases and 2 bases respectively, with 20 bases between them. CDR1 is SGDLS, CDR2 YYNGEE, per germline. The CDR3 runs 18 residues. The CDR3 protein is CASSVRARPIQTYNEQFF. CDR3 coding DNA: TGTGCCAGCAGCGTGAGGGCTAGGCCAATCCAAACCTACAATGAGCAGTTCTTC.

V and J are TRBV6-1 and TRBJ1-5; tentative D call: TRBD1 (5 bases). V was cut by 7 bases and J by 6 bases, with 19 bases left in between. Germline V lookup: CDR1 MNHNS, CDR2 SASEGT. This CDR3 spans 15 amino acids. CDR3 in DNA: TGTGCCAGCAAGGTGTGGCAAGGTCAGGGTCAGCCCCAGCATTTT. This sequence encodes CASKVWQGQGQPQHF.

This chain links TRBV27 with TRBJ2-3, with 7 bases matching TRBD1. This CDR3 region has 13 residues. V shed 5 bases and J 6 bases; nucleotides not matched to a gene: 5. The V gene's germline CDR1 is MNHEY and CDR2 SMNVEV (reference sequence). The CDR3 region has the DNA TGTGCCAGCAGTGGGTTAGGGGGCGATACGCAGTATTTT. Protein: CASSGLGGDTQYF.

V usage is TRBV27 and J usage is TRBJ2-5; a possible D gene is TRBD2 (5 bases). CDR3 length: 13 residues. The V and J ends lost 7 bases and 5 bases respectively, with 14 bases between them. CDR1 is MNHEY, CDR2 SMNVEV, per germline (reference sequence). As DNA, the CDR3 is TGTGCCAGCACCAAACTCGGGGAGGAGACCCAGTACTTC. It is translated as CASTKLGEETQYF.

V usage is TRBV19 and J usage is TRBJ2-3; 12 positions agree with TRBD1. The CDR3 has 17 residues. Germline V gene lookup returns CDR1 LNHDA and CDR2 SQIVND (reference sequence). V gave up 4 bases and J gave up 4 bases; unmatched junction bases: 9. The chain's CDR3 is CASSKGQGAPPADTQYF. Here the CDR3 DNA reads TGTGCCAGTAGTAAGGGACAGGGGGCCCCTCCGGCAGATACGCAGTATTTT.

The chain combines TRBV28 with TRBJ2-1; 8 bases match TRBD2. This CDR3 contains 15 residues. CDR1 is MDHEN and CDR2 is SYDVKM in the germline V gene. Trimming at V came to 10 bases and at J to 4 bases, leaving 12 bases not matched to a gene. CDR3 bases: TGTGCCACCCAGCGGGAGCCCCTTATGTACAATGAGCAGTTCTTC. This translates into CATQREPLMYNEQFF.

The chain links TRBV5-6 to TRBJ2-5; TRBD1 might be the D (5 bases). The end of the DNA aligns better with TRBJ2-7, so the J call may be wrong. The CDR3 length is 15 residues. Germline-derived CDR1 and CDR2 are SGHDT and YYEEEE. This CDR3 is CASSPRTHISYEQYF. The CDR3 DNA reads TGTGCCAGCAGTCCCAGGACACATATTTCCTACGAGCAGTACTTC.